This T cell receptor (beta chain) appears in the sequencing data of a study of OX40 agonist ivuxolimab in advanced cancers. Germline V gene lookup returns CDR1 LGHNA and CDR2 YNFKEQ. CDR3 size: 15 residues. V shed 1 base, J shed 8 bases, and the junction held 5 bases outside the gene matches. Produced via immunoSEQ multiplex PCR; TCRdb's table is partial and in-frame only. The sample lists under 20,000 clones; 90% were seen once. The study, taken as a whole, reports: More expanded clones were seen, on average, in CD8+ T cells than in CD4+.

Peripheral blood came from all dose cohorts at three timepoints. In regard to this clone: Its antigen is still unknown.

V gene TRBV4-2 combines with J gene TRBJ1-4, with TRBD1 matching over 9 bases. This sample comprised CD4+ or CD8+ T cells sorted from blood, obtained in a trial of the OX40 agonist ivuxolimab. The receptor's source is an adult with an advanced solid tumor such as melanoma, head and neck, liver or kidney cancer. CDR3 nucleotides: TGTGCCAGCAGCCAAGTGGACAGGGGAGAAGAAAAACTGTTTTTT. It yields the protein CASSQVDRGEEKLFF.